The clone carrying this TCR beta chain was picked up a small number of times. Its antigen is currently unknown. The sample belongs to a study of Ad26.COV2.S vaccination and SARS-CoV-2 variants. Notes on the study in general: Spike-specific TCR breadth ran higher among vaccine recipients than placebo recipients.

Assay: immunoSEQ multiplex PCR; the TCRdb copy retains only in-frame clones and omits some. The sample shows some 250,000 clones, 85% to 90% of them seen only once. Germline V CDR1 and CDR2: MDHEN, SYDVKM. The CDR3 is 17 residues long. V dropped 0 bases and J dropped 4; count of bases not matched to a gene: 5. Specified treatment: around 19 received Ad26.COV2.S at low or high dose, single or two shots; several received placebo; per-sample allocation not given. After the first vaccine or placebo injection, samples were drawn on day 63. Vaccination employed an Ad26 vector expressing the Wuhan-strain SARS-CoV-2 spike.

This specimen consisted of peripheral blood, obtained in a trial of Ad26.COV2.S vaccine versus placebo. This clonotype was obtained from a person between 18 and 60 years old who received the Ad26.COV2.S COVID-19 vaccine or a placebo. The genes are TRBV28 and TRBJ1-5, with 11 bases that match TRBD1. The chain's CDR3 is CASSLWRGQGGNQPQHF. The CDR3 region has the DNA TGTGCCAGCAGTTTATGGCGGGGACAGGGGGGTAATCAGCCCCAGCATTTT.